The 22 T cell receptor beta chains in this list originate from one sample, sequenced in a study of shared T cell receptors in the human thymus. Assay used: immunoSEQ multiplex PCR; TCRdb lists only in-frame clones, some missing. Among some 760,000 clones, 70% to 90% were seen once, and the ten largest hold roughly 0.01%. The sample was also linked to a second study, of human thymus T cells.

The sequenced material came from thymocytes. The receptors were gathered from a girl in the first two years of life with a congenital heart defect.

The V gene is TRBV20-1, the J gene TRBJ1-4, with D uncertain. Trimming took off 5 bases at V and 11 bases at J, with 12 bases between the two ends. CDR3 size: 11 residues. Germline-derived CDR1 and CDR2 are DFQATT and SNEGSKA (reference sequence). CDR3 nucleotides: TGCAGTGCTGAGGGAGAAGGGAAACTGTTTTTT. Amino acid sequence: CSAEGEGKLFF.

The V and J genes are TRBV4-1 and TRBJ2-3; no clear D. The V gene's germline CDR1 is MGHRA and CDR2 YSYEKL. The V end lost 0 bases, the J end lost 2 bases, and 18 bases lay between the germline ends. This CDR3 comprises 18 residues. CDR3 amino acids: CASSQDAPVDYYTDTQYF. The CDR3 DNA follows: TGCGCCAGCAGCCAAGATGCACCGGTAGATTATTACACAGATACGCAGTATTTT.

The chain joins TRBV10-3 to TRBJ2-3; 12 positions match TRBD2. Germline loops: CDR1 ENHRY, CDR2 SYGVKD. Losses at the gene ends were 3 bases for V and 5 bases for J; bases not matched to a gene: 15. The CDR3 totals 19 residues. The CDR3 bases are TGTGCCATCAGTGATAATGTTCTAGCGGGGGGGCCTGGGGAAGATACGCAGTATTTT. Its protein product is CAISDNVLAGGPGEDTQYF.

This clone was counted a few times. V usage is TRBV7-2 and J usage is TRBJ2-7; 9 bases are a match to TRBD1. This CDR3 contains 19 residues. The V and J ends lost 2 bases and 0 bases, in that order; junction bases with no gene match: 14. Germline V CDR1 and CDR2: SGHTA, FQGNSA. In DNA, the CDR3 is TGTGCCAGCAGCTTACTCCCACAGGGGGCGATACGCGACTCCTACGAGCAGTACTTC. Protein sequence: CASSLLPQGAIRDSYEQYF.

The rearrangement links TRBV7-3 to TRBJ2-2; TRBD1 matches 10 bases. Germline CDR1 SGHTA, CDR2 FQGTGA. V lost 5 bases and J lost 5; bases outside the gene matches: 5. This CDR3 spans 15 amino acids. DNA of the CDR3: TGTGCCAGCAGCCCGGACAGGGGGGGGACCGGGGAGCTGTTTTTT. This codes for CASSPDRGGTGELFF.

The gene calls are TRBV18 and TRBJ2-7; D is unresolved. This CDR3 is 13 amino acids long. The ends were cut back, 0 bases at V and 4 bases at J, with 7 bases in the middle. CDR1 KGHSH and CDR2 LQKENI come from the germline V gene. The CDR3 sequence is CASSPPWQYEQYF. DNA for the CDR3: TGTGCCAGCTCACCACCGTGGCAATACGAGCAGTACTTC.

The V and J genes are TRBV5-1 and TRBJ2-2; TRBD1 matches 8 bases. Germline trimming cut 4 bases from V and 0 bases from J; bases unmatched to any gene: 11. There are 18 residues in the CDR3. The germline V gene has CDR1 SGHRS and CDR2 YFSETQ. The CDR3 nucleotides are TGCGCCAGCAGCCTCCGAGGGACAGGCCTAGCGAACACCGGGGAGCTGTTTTTT. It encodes CASSLRGTGLANTGELFF. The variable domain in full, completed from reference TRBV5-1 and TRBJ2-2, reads KAGVTQTPRYLIKTRGQQVTLSCSPISGHRSVSWYQQTPGQGLQFLFEYFSETQRNKGNFPGRFSGRQFSNSRSEMNVSTLELGDSALYLCASSLRGTGLANTGELFFGEGSRLTVL.

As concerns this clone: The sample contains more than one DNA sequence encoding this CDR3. CDR3 residues: CASSLWGGSPLHF. CDR3 DNA: TGTGCCAGCAGCCTATGGGGAGGGTCACCCCTCCACTTT. The chain couples TRBV7-3 to TRBJ1-6; D gene ambiguous. V lost 5 bases to trimming and J lost 10 bases, with 12 bases between them. Germline V gene lookup returns CDR1 SGHTA and CDR2 FQGTGA. CDR3 length equals 13 residues.

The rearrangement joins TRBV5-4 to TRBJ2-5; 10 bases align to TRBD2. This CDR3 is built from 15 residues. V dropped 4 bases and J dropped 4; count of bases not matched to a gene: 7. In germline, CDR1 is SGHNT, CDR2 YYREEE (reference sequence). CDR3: CASSPGASGGETQYF. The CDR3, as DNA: TGTGCCAGCAGCCCGGGGGCTAGCGGGGGAGAGACCCAGTACTTC.

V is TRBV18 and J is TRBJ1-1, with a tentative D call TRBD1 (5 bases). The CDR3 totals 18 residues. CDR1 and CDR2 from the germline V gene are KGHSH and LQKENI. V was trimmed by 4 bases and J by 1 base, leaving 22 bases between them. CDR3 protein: CASSLPTDISVTNTEAFF. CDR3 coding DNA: TGTGCCAGCTCACTTCCTACGGACATTTCAGTAACGAACACTGAAGCTTTCTTT.

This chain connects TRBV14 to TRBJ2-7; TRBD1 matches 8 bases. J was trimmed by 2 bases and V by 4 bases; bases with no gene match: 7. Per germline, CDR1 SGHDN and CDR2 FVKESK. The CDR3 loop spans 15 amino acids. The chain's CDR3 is CASSLRTGMTYEQYF. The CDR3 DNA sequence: TGTGCCAGCAGCCTTCGGACAGGGATGACCTACGAGCAGTACTTC.

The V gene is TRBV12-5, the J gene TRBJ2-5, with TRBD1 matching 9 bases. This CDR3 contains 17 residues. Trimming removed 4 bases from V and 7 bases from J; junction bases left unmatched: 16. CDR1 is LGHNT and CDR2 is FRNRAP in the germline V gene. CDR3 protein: CASGSPSDRGTPGTQYF. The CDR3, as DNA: TGTGCTAGTGGTTCTCCCTCCGACAGGGGGACCCCGGGGACCCAGTACTTC.

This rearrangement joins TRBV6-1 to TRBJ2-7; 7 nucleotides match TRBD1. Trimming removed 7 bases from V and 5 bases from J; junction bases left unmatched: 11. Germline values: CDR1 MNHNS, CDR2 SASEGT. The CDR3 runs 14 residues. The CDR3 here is CASIRRDRANEQYF. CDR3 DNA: TGTGCCAGCATAAGGCGAGACAGGGCCAACGAGCAGTACTTC.

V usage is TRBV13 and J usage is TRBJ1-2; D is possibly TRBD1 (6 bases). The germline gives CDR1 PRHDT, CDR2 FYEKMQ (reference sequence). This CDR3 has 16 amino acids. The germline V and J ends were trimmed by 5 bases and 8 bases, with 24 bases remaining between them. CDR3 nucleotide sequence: TGTGCCAGCAGCCCTATCAGTCACGAAACAGGGAACGGCTACACCTTC. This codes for CASSPISHETGNGYTF.

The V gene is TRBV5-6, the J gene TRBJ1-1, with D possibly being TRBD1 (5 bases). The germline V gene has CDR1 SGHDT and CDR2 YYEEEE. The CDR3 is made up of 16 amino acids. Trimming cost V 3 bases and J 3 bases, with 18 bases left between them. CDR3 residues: CASSSPARERDTEAFF. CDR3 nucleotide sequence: TGTGCCAGCAGCTCTCCGGCCAGGGAGCGGGACACTGAAGCTTTCTTT.

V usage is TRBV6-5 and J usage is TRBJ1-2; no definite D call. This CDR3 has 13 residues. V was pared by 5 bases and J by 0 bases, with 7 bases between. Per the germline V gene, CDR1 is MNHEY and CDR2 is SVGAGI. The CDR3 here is CASSRRTNYGYTF. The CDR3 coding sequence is TGTGCCAGCAGTCGCAGGACTAACTATGGCTACACCTTC.

The CDR3 region is CASRRTGALGQPQHF. DNA of the CDR3: TGTGCCAGCAGACGGACAGGGGCATTGGGGCAGCCCCAGCATTTT. The chain couples TRBV7-2 to TRBJ1-5; 9 bases are shared with TRBD1. CDR3 length: 15 amino acids. The germline CDR1 and CDR2 sequences are SGHTA and FQGNSA. V shed 6 bases, J shed 7 bases, and the junction held 10 bases outside the gene matches.

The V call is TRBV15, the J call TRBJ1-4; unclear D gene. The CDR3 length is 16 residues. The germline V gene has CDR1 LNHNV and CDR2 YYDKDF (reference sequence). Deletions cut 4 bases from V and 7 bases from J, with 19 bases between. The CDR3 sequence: CATSIAAQWRSEKLFF. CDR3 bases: TGTGCCACCAGCATAGCTGCGCAGTGGAGGAGTGAAAAACTGTTTTTT.

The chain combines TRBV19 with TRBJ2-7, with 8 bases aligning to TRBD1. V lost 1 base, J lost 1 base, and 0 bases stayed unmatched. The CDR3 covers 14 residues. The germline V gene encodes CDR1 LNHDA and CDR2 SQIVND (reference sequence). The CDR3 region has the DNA TGTGCCAGTAGTATAGGGGACAGGTCCTACGAGCAGTACTTC. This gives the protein CASSIGDRSYEQYF.

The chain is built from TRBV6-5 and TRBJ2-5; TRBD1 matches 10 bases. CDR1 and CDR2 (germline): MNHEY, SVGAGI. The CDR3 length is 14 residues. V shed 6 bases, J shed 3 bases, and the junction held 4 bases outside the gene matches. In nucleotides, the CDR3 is TGTGCCAGCAGGCTGACAGGGGGCAAAGAGACCCAGTACTTC. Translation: CASRLTGGKETQYF.

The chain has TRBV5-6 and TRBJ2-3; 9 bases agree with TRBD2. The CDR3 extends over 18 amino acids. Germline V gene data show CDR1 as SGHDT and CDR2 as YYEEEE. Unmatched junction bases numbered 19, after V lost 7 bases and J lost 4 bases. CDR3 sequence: CASHGGGRGGLRADTQYF. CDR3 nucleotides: TGTGCCAGCCATGGTGGAGGGCGGGGGGGCCTTAGGGCAGATACGCAGTATTTT.

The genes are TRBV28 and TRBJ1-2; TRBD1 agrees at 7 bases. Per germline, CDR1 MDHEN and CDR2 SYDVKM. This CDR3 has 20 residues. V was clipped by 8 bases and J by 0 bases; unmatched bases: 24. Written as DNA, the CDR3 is TGTGCCAGCCAGTTTCGGTGGGGGATTGACAGGGCGAGTTCTAACTATGGCTACACCTTC. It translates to CASQFRWGIDRASSNYGYTF.